Presented here are 7 T cell receptor beta chains from one specimen sequenced in a study of Ad26.COV2.S vaccination and SARS-CoV-2 variants. Assay: immunoSEQ multiplex PCR; the TCRdb copy retains only in-frame clones and omits some. The sample holds some 270,000 clones; around nine tenths are singletons and the top ten take just under 3%. The treatment denotes: some 19 received Ad26.COV2.S at low or high dose, single or two shots; 5 received placebo; per-sample allocation not given. Sampling was done on day 63 after the first vaccine or placebo injection. The sequences come from peripheral blood, collected in a trial of Ad26.COV2.S vaccine versus placebo. These receptor sequences come from a person aged 18-60 years who received the Ad26.COV2.S COVID-19 vaccine or a placebo.

CDR3 coding DNA: TGTGCCAGCAGCGCGAGAGGGGTCCAAGTCAACGAGCAGTACTTC. This translates into CASSARGVQVNEQYF. The J gene is TRBJ2-7, the V gene TRBV7-2; possibly TRBD1 or TRBD2 for D (5 bases each). Trimming cost V 5 bases and J 5 bases, with 19 bases left between them. Per the germline V gene, CDR1 is SGHTA and CDR2 is FQGNSA. This CDR3 is 15 amino acids long. Supplemented by reference TRBV7-2 and TRBJ2-7, the full variable domain reads GAGVSQSPSNKVTEKGKDVELRCDPISGHTALYWYRQSLGQGLEFLIYFQGNSAPDKSGLPSDRFSAERTGGSVSTLTIQRTQQEDSAVYLCASSARGVQVNEQYFGPGTRLTVT.

For the CDR3, the DNA is TGCGCCAGCGCCAACCGGGGCTTCAACGAGCAGTACTTC. This gives the protein CASANRGFNEQYF. The chain is built from TRBV23-1 and TRBJ2-7, with D perhaps TRBD1 or TRBD2 (5 bases each). TRBV23-1 counts as an open reading frame of uncertain function. V gave up 8 bases and J gave up 5 bases, with 16 bases separating them. The CDR3 totals 13 residues.

V gene TRBV19 combines with J gene TRBJ2-1, with 8 bases fitting TRBD2. V trimming: 5 bases; J trimming: 3 bases; junction bases outside the gene matches: 12. The germline V gene has CDR1 LNHDA and CDR2 SQIVND (reference sequence). CDR3 length equals 17 residues. The CDR3 sequence is CASSPRGGEGYYNEQFF. DNA for the CDR3: TGTGCCAGTAGTCCCCGGGGGGGTGAGGGGTACTACAATGAGCAGTTCTTC.

The chain employs TRBV18 and TRBJ2-1, with 10 bases matching TRBD2. Germline CDR1 and CDR2: KGHSH and LQKENI. The CDR3 loop spans 17 amino acids. V lost 5 bases, J lost 0 bases, and 7 bases stayed unmatched. In nucleotides, the CDR3 is TGTGCCAGCTCAGGACTAGCGGCTTTGAGCTCCTACAATGAGCAGTTCTTC. Translation gives CASSGLAALSSYNEQFF.

This chain uses TRBV2 with TRBJ1-2; D possibly corresponds to TRBD1 (5 bases). The germline V gene has CDR1 SNHLY and CDR2 FYNNEI. V lost 4 bases and J lost 2, with 14 bases in between. The CDR3 is 15 residues long. The CDR3 is CASSVGQGFNYGYTF. The CDR3 DNA sequence: TGTGCCAGCAGTGTAGGGCAGGGTTTCAACTATGGCTACACCTTC.

The rearrangement uses TRBV27 and TRBJ1-1; TRBD1 matches 8 bases. The CDR3 covers 15 residues. In germline, CDR1 is MNHEY, CDR2 SMNVEV (reference sequence). Germline trimming cut 6 bases from V and 1 base from J; bases unmatched to any gene: 7. This chain's CDR3 is CASRPLQGGNTEAFF. The DNA for the CDR3 is TGTGCCAGCAGGCCCTTACAGGGGGGGAACACTGAAGCTTTCTTT.

The table lists this clone with a count of one. The V and J genes are TRBV4-3 and TRBJ2-7; the match to TRBD1 covers 9 bases. Trimming cost V 0 bases and J 2 bases; bases outside gene matches: 5. This CDR3 comprises 16 residues. Per germline, CDR1 LGHNA and CDR2 YSLEER. The CDR3 is CASSQEGTGTPYEQYF. The DNA of the CDR3 is TGCGCCAGCAGCCAAGAGGGGACAGGGACTCCCTACGAGCAGTACTTC.